This T cell receptor beta chain was found in a study of post-analysis software for immune sequencing data. The CDR3 contains 13 residues. Germline-derived CDR1 and CDR2 are LNHDA and SQIVND (reference sequence). Study-wide results and limits: Controls had significantly higher normalized Chao1 diversity than multiple sclerosis patients. Five TRBV segments were significantly more frequent in patients than in controls. TRBV5-6, TRBV5-1 and TRBV20-1 were among these segments.

Each TCR beta cDNA library carried unique molecular identifiers. T cells numbering roughly 0.85 to 11 million gave rise to roughly 0.5 million cDNA molecules. A single record per CDR3 protein comes from TCRdb applying MiXCR to the PCR reads. The sample includes a few hundred thousand distinct CDR3 sequences, 30% to 45% seen only once; the top ten take 4% to 6%. Details on this clonotype: Antigen: not known. The junction departs from the called germline gene at one end, perhaps through a read error.

The chain couples TRBV19 to TRBJ1-1; D is possibly TRBD1 (5 bases). This TCR came from a girl aged 5-17 years with multiple sclerosis. The sample taken for sequencing was blood. The CDR3 spells CASRIDRGTEAFF. As DNA, the CDR3 is TGTGCCAGTAGGATAGATAGGGGTACTGAAGCTTTCTTT.